This T cell receptor beta chain was sequenced for a study of regulatory T cells in long-lasting Graves disease. The overall study: Patients met the persistent Graves' disease definition after over 5 years of antithyroid drugs with positive TSH receptor antibodies. Whole-study findings and limits: TRBV28, TRBJ1-2 and TRBJ2-5 emerged as the favored segments in persistent disease. Thyroid tissue was not sampled; only peripheral blood was.

Time point of the sample: persistent/refractory GD, antithyroid drugs over 5 years with positive TRAb. There was RNA extracted from PBMCs, and the TCR library was made from it. This CDR3 is built from 17 residues. Germline V gives CDR1 SEHNR, CDR2 FQNEAQ (reference sequence). Only a few counts were recorded for this clonotype. The antigen is not known. At one of its ends the junction is not consistent with the germline gene, which may arise from a read error. Both iRepertoire HTBI primers and Arm-PCR of CDR3 regions were used to build the TCR beta libraries. Methods used by the authors: Identified segments across samples numbered about 60 TRBV and approximately 15 TRBJ. MiXCR, applied by TCRdb to the multiplex PCR reads, yields one record per CDR3 protein. None of the V and J calls come from the authors' own analysis; TCRdb made them. Of roughly 500,000 distinct CDR3 sequences listed, approximately 21% were seen once; the top ten hold 7% to 9%.

This chain links TRBV7-9 with TRBJ1-4; TRBD1 aligns across 9 bases. The specimen was peripheral blood mononuclear cells (PBMCs), collected when the disease was refractory, from a patient treated with antithyroid drugs. The receptor's source is a female donor with Graves disease. The CDR3 protein is CASSLAPTGGFFEKLFF. In nucleotides, the CDR3 is TGTGCCAGCAGCCTAGCGCCCACAGGGGGCTTTTTTGAAAAACTGTTTTTT.